This TCR beta chain was identified in a study of T cells after yellow fever vaccination. 5'RACE template switching added a universal primer site and UMIs to TCR cDNA. TCRdb redid the calling of the 5' RACE reads with MiXCR, one entry per CDR3 protein. The sample includes roughly 350,000 distinct CDR3 sequences, approximately 4% of them seen just once. Study results and caveats: Reappearance after the booster was observed for most primary-vaccination clones (about 95% CD4, more than 70% CD8). Peaking on day 5 versus 15, the secondary response was faster but weaker.

On this clonotype itself: Its cognate antigen is unknown.

The CDR3 consists of 15 residues. CDR1 is LGHDT, CDR2 YNNKEL, per germline (reference sequence). Trimming took off 2 bases at V and 2 bases at J, with 12 bases between the two ends. The chain combines TRBV3-1 with TRBJ1-2; D is unclear. This clonotype was sampled from a man aged 18 to 29 who received the YFV17D yellow fever vaccine. The source was PBMCs, collected 5 days after the yellow fever booster vaccination. The CDR3 is CASSQPLRGNYGYTF. The CDR3 coding sequence is TGTGCCAGCAGCCAACCCTTGAGAGGGAACTATGGCTACACCTTC.